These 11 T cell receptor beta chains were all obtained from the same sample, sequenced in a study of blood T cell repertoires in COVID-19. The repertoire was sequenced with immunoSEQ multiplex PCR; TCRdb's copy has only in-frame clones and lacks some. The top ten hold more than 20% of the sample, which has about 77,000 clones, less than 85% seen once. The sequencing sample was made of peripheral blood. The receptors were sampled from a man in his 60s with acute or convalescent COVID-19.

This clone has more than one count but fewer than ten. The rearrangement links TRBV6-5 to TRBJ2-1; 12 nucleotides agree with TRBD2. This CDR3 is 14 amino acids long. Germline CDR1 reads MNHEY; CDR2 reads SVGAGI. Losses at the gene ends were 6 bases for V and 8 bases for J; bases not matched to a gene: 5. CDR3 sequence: CASRLAGGLDEQFF. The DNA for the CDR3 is TGTGCCAGCAGGCTAGCGGGGGGGCTCGATGAGCAGTTCTTC.

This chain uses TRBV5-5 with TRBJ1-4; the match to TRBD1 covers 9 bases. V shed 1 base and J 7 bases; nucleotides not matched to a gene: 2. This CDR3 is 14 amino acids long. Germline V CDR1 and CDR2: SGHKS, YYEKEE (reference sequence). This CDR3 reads CASSLTGGREKLFF. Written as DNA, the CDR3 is TGTGCCAGCAGCTTGACAGGGGGCCGTGAAAAACTGTTTTTT.

In DNA form, the CDR3 reads TGTGCCAGCAGGGAGGGGACCGGGGGACCGCATACGCAGTATTTT. It translates to CASREGTGGPHTQYF. The chain recombines TRBV2 with TRBJ2-3; the D gene is possibly TRBD2 (6 bases). V dropped 6 bases and J dropped 7 bases, with 20 bases sitting between them. Germline V gene lookup returns CDR1 SNHLY and CDR2 FYNNEI. The CDR3 consists of 15 residues.

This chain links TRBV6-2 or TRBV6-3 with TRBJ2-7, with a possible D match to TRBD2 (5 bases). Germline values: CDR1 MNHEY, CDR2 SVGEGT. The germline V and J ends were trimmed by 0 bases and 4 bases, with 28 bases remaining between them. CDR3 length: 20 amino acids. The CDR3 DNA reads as TGTGCCAGCAGTTACTCGCGGGCAACGGCAACAGAACGCTGGGCATACGAGCAGTACTTC. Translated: CASSYSRATATERWAYEQYF.

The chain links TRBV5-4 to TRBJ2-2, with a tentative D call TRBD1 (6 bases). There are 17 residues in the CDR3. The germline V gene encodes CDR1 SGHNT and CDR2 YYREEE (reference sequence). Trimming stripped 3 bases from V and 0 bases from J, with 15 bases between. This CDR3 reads CASSSYLQGTNTGELFF. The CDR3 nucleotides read TGTGCCAGCAGCTCATACCTACAGGGAACGAACACCGGGGAGCTGTTTTTT.

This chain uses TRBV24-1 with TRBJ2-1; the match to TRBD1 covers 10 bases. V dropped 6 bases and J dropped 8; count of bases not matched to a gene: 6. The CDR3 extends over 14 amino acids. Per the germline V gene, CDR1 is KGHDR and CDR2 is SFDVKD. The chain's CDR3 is CATSWGQGSDEQFF. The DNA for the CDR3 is TGTGCCACCAGTTGGGGACAGGGGTCCGATGAGCAGTTCTTC.

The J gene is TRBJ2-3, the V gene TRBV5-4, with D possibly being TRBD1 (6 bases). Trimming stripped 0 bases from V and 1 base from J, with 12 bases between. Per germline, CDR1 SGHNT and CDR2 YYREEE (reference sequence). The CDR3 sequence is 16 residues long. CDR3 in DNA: TGTGCCAGCAGCTTGGGGGGAGCAGGGGGCACAGATACGCAGTATTTT. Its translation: CASSLGGAGGTDTQYF.

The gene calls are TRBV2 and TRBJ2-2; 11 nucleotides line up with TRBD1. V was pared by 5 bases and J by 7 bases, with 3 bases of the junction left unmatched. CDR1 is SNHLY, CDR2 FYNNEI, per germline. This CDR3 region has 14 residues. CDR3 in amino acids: CASSRDRGFGELFF. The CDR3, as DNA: TGTGCCAGCAGTCGGGACAGGGGGTTCGGGGAGCTGTTTTTT.

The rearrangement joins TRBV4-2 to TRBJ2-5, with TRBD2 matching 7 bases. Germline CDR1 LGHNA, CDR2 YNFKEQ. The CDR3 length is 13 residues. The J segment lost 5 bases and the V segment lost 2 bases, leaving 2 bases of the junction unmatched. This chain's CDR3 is CASSQWEGETQYF. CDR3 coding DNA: TGTGCCAGCAGCCAATGGGAGGGTGAGACCCAGTACTTC.

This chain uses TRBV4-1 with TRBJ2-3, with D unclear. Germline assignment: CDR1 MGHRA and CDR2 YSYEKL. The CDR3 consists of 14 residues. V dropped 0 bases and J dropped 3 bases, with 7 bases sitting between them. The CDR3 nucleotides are TGCGCCAGCAGCCAAGACACCACAACAGATACGCAGTATTTT. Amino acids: CASSQDTTTDTQYF.

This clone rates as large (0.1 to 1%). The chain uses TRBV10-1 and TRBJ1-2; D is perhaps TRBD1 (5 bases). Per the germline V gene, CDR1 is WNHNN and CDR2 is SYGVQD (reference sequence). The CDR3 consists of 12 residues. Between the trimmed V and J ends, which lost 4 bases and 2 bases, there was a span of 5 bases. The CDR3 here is CASSGTNYGYTF. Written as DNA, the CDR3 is TGCGCCAGCAGTGGGACAAACTATGGCTACACCTTC.